The 26 T cell receptor beta chains below all came from one sample that was sequenced in a study of T-cell memory formation after mild COVID-19. TCRdb called the 5' RACE reads again in MiXCR, with one record for every CDR3 protein. The table records hundreds of thousands of distinct CDR3 sequences, around 15% of them present only once. Material: PBMCs or a T cell subset sorted from them (not recorded which). The receptors were gathered from an adult woman who had mild COVID-19 (a few samples of this study predate the infection). Cell type and time point are not known.

The V gene is TRBV18, the J gene TRBJ2-7; no reliable D call. The germline V gene has CDR1 KGHSH and CDR2 LQKENI. V gave up 4 bases and J gave up 4 bases, with 14 bases separating them. CDR3 length equals 14 residues. This CDR3 reads CASSRSDLRYEQYF. DNA for the CDR3: TGTGCCAGCTCACGGTCCGATCTTCGGTACGAGCAGTACTTC.

V usage is TRBV12-3 or TRBV12-4 and J usage is TRBJ2-7; 12 bases agree with TRBD2. This CDR3 spans 15 amino acids. Trimming took 6 bases from V and 7 from J; bases not matched to a gene: 10. CDR3 protein: CASSPRLAGAGEQYF. CDR3 bases: TGTGCCAGCAGCCCACGACTAGCGGGAGCGGGGGAGCAGTACTTC.

The J gene is TRBJ2-3, the V gene TRBV5-1, with TRBD2 matching over 7 bases. Per the germline V gene, CDR1 is SGHRS and CDR2 is YFSETQ. V dropped 6 bases and J dropped 2; count of bases not matched to a gene: 6. CDR3 length: 14 amino acids. The CDR3 DNA is TGCGCCAGCAACGGCGGGAGAAACACAGATACGCAGTATTTT. It encodes CASNGGRNTDTQYF.

This clonotype was seen ten or more times. The junction departs from the called germline gene at one end, perhaps through a read error. The rearrangement uses TRBV5-1 and TRBJ1-1; 7 nucleotides match TRBD1. There are 13 residues in the CDR3. Germline values: CDR1 SGHRS, CDR2 YFSETQ. The CDR3 loop is CASSPTGDTEAFF. The DNA of the CDR3 is TGTGCCAGCTCGCCTACAGGGGACACTGAAGCTTTCTTT.

J is TRBJ2-3 and V is TRBV11-2; 8 nucleotides align to TRBD2. This CDR3 has 17 residues. V gave up 5 bases and J gave up 3 bases; unmatched junction bases: 13. From germline, CDR1 is SGHAT and CDR2 FQNNGV. Here the CDR3 DNA reads TGTGCCAGCAGCCCTTGGACTAGCCGTTACAGGACAGATACGCAGTATTTT. This gives the protein CASSPWTSRYRTDTQYF.

The chain employs TRBV15 and TRBJ1-6; 7 nucleotides align to TRBD1. Trimming cost V 1 base and J 6 bases; bases outside gene matches: 0. CDR1 is LNHNV, CDR2 YYDKDF, per germline (reference sequence). The CDR3 is 14 amino acids. Here the CDR3 DNA reads TGTGCCACCAGCAGAGGACAGGGTAATTCACCCCTCCACTTT. Translation: CATSRGQGNSPLHF.

The V gene is TRBV5-1, the J gene TRBJ2-7, with 9 bases lining up with TRBD1. With V trimmed by 4 bases and J by 6 bases, 8 bases remained unmatched. Germline lookup yields CDR1 SGHRS and CDR2 YFSETQ. CDR3 length equals 14 residues. For the CDR3, the DNA is TGCGCCAGCAGCGGGTGGACAGGGGCCAGCGAGCAGTACTTC. Translated: CASSGWTGASEQYF.

The V call is TRBV18, the J call TRBJ2-3; a possible D gene is TRBD2 (5 bases). Germline V gene data show CDR1 as KGHSH and CDR2 as LQKENI. The CDR3 runs to 15 residues. Trimming stripped 3 bases from V and 5 bases from J, with 15 bases between. The CDR3 sequence: CASSPLATPKDTQYF. In DNA form, the CDR3 reads TGTGCCAGCTCACCTCTAGCCACCCCCAAAGATACGCAGTATTTT.

A few counts support this clonotype. This chain links TRBV9 with TRBJ2-2, with D perhaps TRBD2 (7 bases). The length of the CDR3 is 15 residues. Germline CDR1 is SGDLS and CDR2 is YYNGEE. Trimming took 1 base from V and 6 from J, leaving 13 bases between them. The CDR3, as DNA: TGTGCCAGCAGCGTAACTGGGGGGGCCGCCGGGGAGCTGTTTTTT. Its translation: CASSVTGGAAGELFF.

This clonotype was counted only a few times. The chain joins TRBV29-1 to TRBJ2-7; 8 bases agree with TRBD1. V trimming: 3 bases; J trimming: 5 bases; junction bases outside the gene matches: 3. Germline V gene data show CDR1 as SQVTM and CDR2 as ANQGSEA. The CDR3 is made up of 12 amino acids. The DNA of the CDR3 is TGCAGCGTTGAGGCAGGGGGCAACGAGCAGTACTTC. Its protein is CSVEAGGNEQYF.

This clonotype was detected only a few times. The CDR3 protein is CSARGAGGPEQFF. For the CDR3, the DNA is TGCAGTGCTAGAGGAGCGGGGGGCCCTGAGCAGTTCTTC. The J gene is TRBJ2-1, the V gene TRBV20-1; 9 bases align to TRBD2. V shed 1 base, J shed 9 bases, and the junction held 4 bases outside the gene matches. CDR3 length equals 13 residues. Germline V gives CDR1 DFQATT, CDR2 SNEGSKA (reference sequence).

The gene calls are TRBV20-1 and TRBJ2-5; D gene unclear. This CDR3 has 14 amino acids. Germline V gives CDR1 DFQATT, CDR2 SNEGSKA (reference sequence). V was pared by 2 bases and J by 0 bases, with 10 bases between. CDR3 sequence reads: CSARPRWYQETQYF. The CDR3 nucleotides read TGCAGTGCTAGACCCCGCTGGTACCAAGAGACCCAGTACTTC.

The gene calls are TRBV5-6 and TRBJ1-6, with unresolved D. The ends were cut back, 4 bases at V and 5 bases at J, with 10 bases in the middle. Germline lookup yields CDR1 SGHDT and CDR2 YYEEEE. This CDR3 is built from 14 residues. The CDR3 DNA reads as TGTGCCAGCAGCCAGGACCCAGATAATTCACCCCTCCACTTT. This codes for CASSQDPDNSPLHF.

The chain recombines TRBV11-2 with TRBJ1-5; the match to TRBD1 covers 7 bases. From germline, CDR1 is SGHAT and CDR2 FQNNGV. This CDR3 contains 15 residues. Unmatched junction bases numbered 7, after V lost 5 bases and J lost 3 bases. For the CDR3, the DNA is TGTGCCAGCAGCCCGAGAACAGGGGACAATCAGCCCCAGCATTTT. The encoded protein is CASSPRTGDNQPQHF.

The chain recombines TRBV24-1 with TRBJ2-6; D gene uncertain. The CDR3 loop spans 14 amino acids. V was cut by 4 bases and J by 4 bases, with 7 bases left in between. Germline loops: CDR1 KGHDR, CDR2 SFDVKD. In nucleotides, the CDR3 is TGTGCCACCAGTGAAGGTTCCGGGGCCAACGTCCTGACTTTC. Amino acids: CATSEGSGANVLTF.

In its sample, this clonotype was seen a few times. The V and J genes are TRBV14 and TRBJ2-5, with D possibly being TRBD2 (5 bases). The germline V gene encodes CDR1 SGHDN and CDR2 FVKESK. This CDR3 has 13 amino acids. Trimming stripped 4 bases from V and 2 bases from J, with 8 bases between. CDR3 nucleotides: TGTGCCAGCAGCCGAGGGCTACAAGAGACCCAGTACTTC. It specifies CASSRGLQETQYF.

The chain is built from TRBV6-5 and TRBJ2-6; D remains unclear. Germline assignment: CDR1 MNHEY and CDR2 SVGAGI. V lost 2 bases and J 0 bases, leaving 8 bases between the germline ends. The CDR3 loop spans 16 amino acids. Here the CDR3 DNA reads TGTGCCAGCAGTTACGGCTGGGGCTCTGGGGCCAACGTCCTGACTTTC. Encoded protein: CASSYGWGSGANVLTF.

This clonotype was seen a handful of times. This chain connects TRBV10-3 to TRBJ1-3; D is unclear. The CDR3 is 11 residues long. Deletions cut 6 bases from V and 1 base from J, with 1 base between. Germline assignment: CDR1 ENHRY and CDR2 SYGVKD. The CDR3 loop is CAIRSGNTIYF. The CDR3 DNA reads TGTGCCATCAGGTCTGGAAACACCATATATTTT.

This clonotype was seen once. J is TRBJ2-2 and V is TRBV20-1, with 12 bases aligning to TRBD2. This CDR3 is 18 amino acids long. Looked up from germline, CDR1 is DFQATT and CDR2 is SNEGSKA (reference sequence). J gave up 7 bases and V 0 bases, and 12 bases lay outside the gene matches. In nucleotides, the CDR3 is TGCAGTGCTAGAGACCCCGGACTAGCGGGATTGGGTGGCGGGGAGCTGTTTTTT. Protein: CSARDPGLAGLGGGELFF.

DNA of the CDR3: TGCGCCAGCAGCTCTACTAGCGGGAGTATAGATGAGCAGTTCTTC. Translating gives CASSSTSGSIDEQFF. The chain uses TRBV5-1 and TRBJ2-1, with TRBD2 identical over 11 bases. Germline values: CDR1 SGHRS, CDR2 YFSETQ. The CDR3 loop spans 15 amino acids. J was trimmed by 8 bases and V by 3 bases; bases with no gene match: 7.

This chain joins TRBV12-3 or TRBV12-4 and TRBJ2-1, with a possible D match to TRBD2 (6 bases). The CDR3 sequence is 11 residues long. The V and J ends lost 3 bases and 13 bases respectively, with 10 bases between them. CDR3 sequence reads: CASSLSGLQFF. CDR3 in DNA: TGTGCCAGCAGTTTGTCGGGACTCCAGTTCTTC.

This clonotype was counted between two and nine times. V and J are TRBV24-1 and TRBJ2-2; 7 bases map to TRBD2. V trimming: 4 bases; J trimming: 5 bases; junction bases outside the gene matches: 6. The germline V gene has CDR1 KGHDR and CDR2 SFDVKD. The CDR3 covers 15 residues. CDR3 sequence (DNA): TGTGCCACCAGTGAGGTTGCGGGAGTGACCGGGGAGCTGTTTTTT. Amino acid sequence: CATSEVAGVTGELFF.

V gene TRBV6-5 combines with J gene TRBJ1-6; tentative D call: TRBD1 (5 bases). The V and J ends lost 0 bases and 7 bases respectively, with 13 bases between them. The CDR3 length is 16 residues. Germline assignment: CDR1 MNHEY and CDR2 SVGAGI. CDR3 DNA sequence: TGTGCCAGCAGTTACTCCGGGACTAGAAGGAATTCACCCCTCCACTTT. As protein: CASSYSGTRRNSPLHF.

This chain uses TRBV7-9 with TRBJ2-1; TRBD2 matches 8 bases. The CDR3 covers 14 residues. Trimming took 5 bases from V and 1 from J; bases not matched to a gene: 1. Germline V gene sequence: CDR1 SEHNR, CDR2 FQNEAQ (reference sequence). The CDR3 here is CASSQRGSYNEQFF. The CDR3 nucleotides are TGTGCCAGCAGCCAGCGGGGGTCCTACAATGAGCAGTTCTTC.

This clonotype was counted between two and nine times. The chain employs TRBV24-1 and TRBJ1-2; 7 bases are shared with TRBD1. The V gene end was trimmed by 4 bases and the J gene end by 4 bases; junction bases not matched to a gene: 8. CDR1 KGHDR and CDR2 SFDVKD come from the germline V gene. CDR3 size: 15 residues. This CDR3 is CATSESDRSFYGYTF. CDR3 nucleotides: TGTGCCACCAGTGAATCGGACAGGAGCTTCTATGGCTACACCTTC.

This clonotype was counted only a few times. This rearrangement joins TRBV27 to TRBJ2-1; D not certain. Per germline, CDR1 MNHEY and CDR2 SMNVEV (reference sequence). The CDR3 is 15 residues long. V dropped 2 bases and J dropped 4 bases, with 12 bases sitting between them. The CDR3, as DNA: TGTGCCAGCAGTTTAGCTAGATGGCGGTACAATGAGCAGTTCTTC. Its translation is CASSLARWRYNEQFF.